A selection of T cell receptor beta chains follows, all from one sample in a study of T cells of healthy individuals. TCRdb analysed the 5' RACE reads with MiXCR anew, one entry per CDR3 protein. Among approximately 58,000 distinct CDR3 sequences, around 15% were seen once, and the ten largest hold about 16%. These receptors all come from a human donor in good health. CDR3s include the opening cysteine and the closing phenylalanine or tryptophan. D genes are given only for firm matches. Clone size is shown for a subset of rows, as once, few, many or a class of expanded clone.

V: TRBV12-5; D: TRBD2; size: -; J: TRBJ2-3; CDR3: CASGAPTSADTQYF; DNA: TGTGCTAGTGGTGCCCCCACTAGCGCAGATACGCAGTATTTT
V: TRBV12-5; D: -; size: -; J: TRBJ2-3; CDR3: CASGWASRVPDTQYF; DNA: TGTGCTAGTGGTTGGGCGTCAAGAGTTCCAGATACGCAGTATTTT
V: TRBV12-3/TRBV12-4; D: -; size: many; J: TRBJ2-2; CDR3: CASITGRSYTGELFF; DNA: TGTGCCAGCATTACAGGTCGGAGTTACACCGGGGAGCTGTTTTTT
V: TRBV5-1; D: -; size: few; J: TRBJ2-3; CDR3: CASSFIAPTDTQYF; DNA: TGCGCCAGCAGCTTTATCGCACCCACAGATACGCAGTATTTT
V: TRBV20-1; D: TRBD1; size: few; J: TRBJ2-2; CDR3: CSARDLDRGGTGELFF; DNA: TGCAGTGCTAGAGATCTCGACAGGGGCGGCACCGGGGAGCTGTTTTTT
V: TRBV10-3; D: -; size: many; J: TRBJ2-1; CDR3: CAISESSRGFPADEQFF; DNA: TGTGCCATCAGTGAGTCTTCCAGGGGCTTCCCTGCGGATGAGCAGTTCTTC
V: TRBV4-3; D: -; size: few; J: TRBJ1-2; CDR3: CASSQGRGRGGYTF; DNA: TGCGCCAGCAGCCAAGGAAGGGGCCGGGGGGGCTACACCTTC
V: TRBV7-9; D: -; size: -; J: TRBJ2-7; CDR3: CASCFGAREQYF; DNA: TGTGCCAGCTGCTTCGGGGCCCGCGAGCAGTACTTC
V: TRBV9; D: TRBD2; size: few; J: TRBJ2-1; CDR3: CASSVEASGGNSYNEQFF; DNA: TGTGCCAGCAGCGTAGAGGCTAGCGGGGGGAACTCCTACAATGAGCAGTTCTTC
V: TRBV7-8; D: -; size: many; J: TRBJ1-1; CDR3: CASSSRYVGMNTEAFF; DNA: TGTGCCAGCAGCAGTCGGTATGTGGGGATGAACACTGAAGCTTTCTTT
V: TRBV6-2/TRBV6-3; D: TRBD2; size: many; J: TRBJ2-1; CDR3: CASSERGTSWYNEQFF; DNA: TGTGCCAGCAGTGAACGGGGGACTAGCTGGTACAATGAGCAGTTCTTC
V: TRBV20-1; D: TRBD1; size: few; J: TRBJ2-3; CDR3: CSARKGQGSTDTQYF; DNA: TGCAGTGCTAGAAAGGGACAGGGGTCCACAGATACGCAGTATTTT
V: TRBV9; D: -; size: many; J: TRBJ2-1; CDR3: CASSDGDNEQFF; DNA: TGTGCCAGCAGCGACGGGGACAATGAGCAGTTCTTC
V: TRBV20-1; D: TRBD2; size: few; J: TRBJ2-1; CDR3: CSATNPGLAYNEQFF; DNA: TGCAGTGCTACGAATCCGGGACTAGCGTACAATGAGCAGTTCTTC
V: TRBV20-1; D: -; size: few; J: TRBJ1-2; CDR3: CSASIFGGTRNGYTF; DNA: TGCAGTGCTAGCATATTCGGCGGGACAAGAAATGGCTACACCTTC
V: TRBV3-1; D: -; size: many; J: TRBJ1-1; CDR3: CASSQQRGSDTEAFF; DNA: TGTGCCAGCAGCCAACAAAGGGGCTCTGACACTGAAGCTTTCTTT
V: TRBV7-2; D: -; size: -; J: TRBJ2-1; CDR3: CASSLRVANEQFF; DNA: TGTGCCAGCAGCTTACGTGTGGCGAATGAGCAGTTCTTC
V: TRBV18; D: -; size: many; J: TRBJ1-1; CDR3: CASSPPNSNLNTEAFF; DNA: TGTGCCAGCTCACCACCGAATAGTAACCTGAACACTGAAGCTTTCTTT
V: TRBV5-6; D: -; size: few; J: TRBJ2-2; CDR3: CASSWAGELFF; DNA: TGTGCCAGCAGCTGGGCCGGGGAGCTGTTTTTT
V: TRBV20-1; D: TRBD2; size: -; J: TRBJ2-2; CDR3: CSASGLAGVGTGELFF; DNA: TGCAGTGCCTCGGGACTAGCGGGAGTGGGCACCGGGGAGCTGTTTTTT
V: TRBV27; D: -; size: -; J: TRBJ2-5; CDR3: CASSLLGIGTQYF; DNA: TGTGCCAGCAGTTTATTGGGCATCGGGACCCAGTACTTC
V: TRBV10-1; D: TRBD1; size: few; J: TRBJ2-4; CDR3: CASSAGSGQGGNIQYF; DNA: TGCGCCAGCAGTGCAGGCTCGGGACAGGGAGGAAACATTCAGTACTTC
V: TRBV10-3; D: -; size: many; J: TRBJ1-5; CDR3: CAISERGYNQPQHF; DNA: TGTGCCATCAGTGAGAGGGGTTACAATCAGCCCCAGCATTTT
V: TRBV2; D: -; size: -; J: TRBJ2-5; CDR3: CASSDLLPQETQYF; DNA: TGTGCCAGCAGTGATTTATTGCCCCAAGAGACCCAGTACTTC
V: TRBV6-1; D: -; size: -; J: TRBJ2-5; CDR3: CASSERDGAQYF; DNA: TGTGCCAGCAGTGAAAGAGACGGCGCCCAGTACTTC
V: TRBV20-1; D: -; size: few; J: TRBJ2-5; CDR3: CSARAPRVEETQYF; DNA: TGCAGTGCTAGAGCCCCGCGCGTGGAAGAGACCCAGTACTTC
V: TRBV7-2; D: -; size: -; J: TRBJ2-3; CDR3: CASSVAPSVDTQYF; DNA: TGTGCCAGCAGCGTGGCCCCTTCGGTGGATACGCAGTATTTT
V: TRBV3-1; D: -; size: -; J: TRBJ1-2; CDR3: CASSQLSGINYGYTF; DNA: TGTGCCAGCAGCCAACTTTCCGGGATAAACTATGGCTACACCTTC